These T cell receptor beta chains were read from a single sample in a study of T cell repertoires in aging, cancer and after chemotherapy. MiXCR, run by TCRdb on the multiplex PCR reads, gives a single entry per CDR3 protein. The table records over a thousand distinct CDR3 sequences, 20% to 25% of them present only once. The sequencing sample was made of blood. These receptor sequences come from a human donor with a solid tumor. Each CDR3 is given with its conserved first and last residue. Fields, in order: J gene, V gene, clone size, CDR3 length, D gene, CDR3 DNA, CDR3 protein. D genes are given only for firm matches. Clone size, where shown, is once, few, many, or a class for clones that have expanded.

J: TRBJ2-3; V: TRBV12-3/TRBV12-4; size: -; length: 17; D: TRBD2; DNA: TGTGCCAGCAACAGACTAGCGGGGGGGAGCCGAGTGGATACGCAGTATTTT; CDR3: CASNRLAGGSRVDTQYF
J: TRBJ2-3; V: TRBV7-9; size: large; length: 15; D: -; DNA: TGTGCCAGCAGCCAAGGGGTTGGGGCCACAGATACGCAGTATTTT; CDR3: CASSQGVGATDTQYF
J: TRBJ2-1; V: TRBV7-9; size: medium-sized; length: 14; D: -; DNA: TGTGCCAGCAGCTTAGGGGCAGGGATCAATGAGCAGTTCTTC; CDR3: CASSLGAGINEQFF
J: TRBJ2-1; V: TRBV20-1; size: -; length: 14; D: TRBD1; DNA: TGCAGTGCTAAGGACAGGGGGTCTGGAAATGAGCAGTTCTTC; CDR3: CSAKDRGSGNEQFF
J: TRBJ2-1; V: TRBV7-9; size: once; length: 11; D: -; DNA: TGTGCCAGCAGCACGGGATGGGAGCAGTTCTTC; CDR3: CASSTGWEQFF
J: TRBJ1-3; V: TRBV5-1; size: few; length: 14; D: TRBD1; DNA: TGCGCCAGCAGCTCGGGACAGGGGGAAGACACCATATATTTT; CDR3: CASSSGQGEDTIYF
J: TRBJ1-1; V: TRBV15; size: medium-sized; length: 12; D: -; DNA: TGTGCCACCAGCAGAGCTACTTATGAAGCTTTCTTT; CDR3: CATSRATYEAFF
J: TRBJ1-2; V: TRBV12-3/TRBV12-4; size: -; length: 15; D: -; DNA: TGTGCCAGCAGTTCCTCAACCGGGGTTAAGGGAGGCTACACCTTC; CDR3: CASSSSTGVKGGYTF
J: TRBJ2-3; V: TRBV6-1; size: medium-sized; length: 13; D: TRBD2; DNA: TGTGCCAGCGGGGGGGGGAATCCAGATACGCAGTATTTT; CDR3: CASGGGNPDTQYF
J: TRBJ1-2; V: TRBV27; size: -; length: 15; D: -; DNA: TGTGCCAGCAGTTTTAATCGGCTGACTAACTATGGCTACACCTTC; CDR3: CASSFNRLTNYGYTF
J: TRBJ2-7; V: TRBV30; size: medium-sized; length: 14; D: -; DNA: TGTGCCTGGAGTGTACGTATCAGCTCTTACGAGCAGTACTTC; CDR3: CAWSVRISSYEQYF
J: TRBJ2-6; V: TRBV6-5; size: -; length: 12; D: -; DNA: TGTGCCGGGGCGGCTGGGGCCAACGTCCTGACTTTC; CDR3: CAGAAGANVLTF
J: TRBJ1-6; V: TRBV27; size: large; length: 15; D: -; DNA: TGTGCCAGCAGACTATCGGGACCTAATAATTCACCCCTCCACTTT; CDR3: CASRLSGPNNSPLHF
J: TRBJ2-4; V: TRBV20-1; size: few; length: 12; D: -; DNA: TGCAGTGGGAGAGACCCCCAAAACATTCAGTACTTC; CDR3: CSGRDPQNIQYF
J: TRBJ1-1; V: TRBV12-3/TRBV12-4; size: medium-sized; length: 14; D: -; DNA: TGTGCCAGCACCCAGGGGTACGCGAACACTGAAGCTTTCTTT; CDR3: CASTQGYANTEAFF
J: TRBJ1-4; V: TRBV11-2; size: few; length: 15; D: -; DNA: TGTGCCAGCAGCTTAGTTGGGCAGTTTAATGAAAAACTGTTTTTT; CDR3: CASSLVGQFNEKLFF
J: TRBJ1-4; V: TRBV12-3/TRBV12-4; size: medium-sized; length: 15; D: -; DNA: TGTGCCAGCAGTTTAAAAGGCAGATTCCATGAAAAACTGTTTTTT; CDR3: CASSLKGRFHEKLFF
J: TRBJ1-4; V: TRBV29-1; size: large; length: 14; D: -; DNA: TGCAGCGTTACCGTCACTGGGGGTAATGAAAAACTGTTTTTT; CDR3: CSVTVTGGNEKLFF
J: TRBJ1-2; V: TRBV30; size: large; length: 13; D: -; DNA: TGTGCCTGGGAGGGGGGGACAAACTATGGCTACACCTTC; CDR3: CAWEGGTNYGYTF
J: TRBJ1-1; V: TRBV29-1; size: large; length: 11; D: -; DNA: TGCAGCGTTGAAGTACACACTGAAGCTTTCTTT; CDR3: CSVEVHTEAFF
J: TRBJ2-3; V: TRBV18; size: medium-sized; length: 12; D: -; DNA: TGTGCCAGCTCTTACGAGCGGAATACGCAGTATTTT; CDR3: CASSYERNTQYF
J: TRBJ1-4; V: TRBV6-6; size: medium-sized; length: 14; D: -; DNA: TGTGCCAGCAGTTTGGACGGAGTACGTGAAAAACTGTTTTTT; CDR3: CASSLDGVREKLFF
J: TRBJ1-1; V: TRBV19; size: medium-sized; length: 11; D: -; DNA: TGTGCCAGTAGTATGTTACGTGAAGCTTTCTTT; CDR3: CASSMLREAFF
J: TRBJ1-2; V: TRBV5-1; size: few; length: 14; D: TRBD1; DNA: TGCGCCAGCAGCTCAGAGAGCGGGACAGGCGGCTACACCTTC; CDR3: CASSSESGTGGYTF
J: TRBJ1-1; V: TRBV11-1; size: medium-sized; length: 12; D: -; DNA: TGTGCCAGCAGCACTCTCGGTACTGAAGCTTTCTTT; CDR3: CASSTLGTEAFF
J: TRBJ2-2; V: TRBV19; size: large; length: 12; D: -; DNA: TGTGCCACCCGAGGGGAAGCCGGGGAGCTGTTTTTT; CDR3: CATRGEAGELFF
J: TRBJ2-1; V: TRBV28; size: -; length: 16; D: TRBD2; DNA: TGTGCCAGCAGTCGGACTAGCGGGAGTGGCCTAAATGAGCAGTTCTTC; CDR3: CASSRTSGSGLNEQFF
J: TRBJ2-2; V: TRBV19; size: large; length: 14; D: -; DNA: TGTGCCAGTAGTATCGGACAGAACACCGGGGAGCTGTTTTTT; CDR3: CASSIGQNTGELFF
J: TRBJ2-1; V: TRBV5-1; size: -; length: 15; D: TRBD2; DNA: TGCGCCAGCAGCTTGGAAGCGGGAGCGTACAATGAGCAGTTCTTC; CDR3: CASSLEAGAYNEQFF
J: TRBJ1-6; V: TRBV9; size: once; length: 14; D: -; DNA: TGTGCCAGCAGCGAGGGGATTTATAATTCACCCCTCCACTTT; CDR3: CASSEGIYNSPLHF
J: TRBJ2-6; V: TRBV11-2; size: -; length: 14; D: -; DNA: TGTGCCAGCAGCTTGGGTTCCGGGGCCAACGTCCTGACTTTC; CDR3: CASSLGSGANVLTF
J: TRBJ2-3; V: TRBV29-1; size: large; length: 11; D: -; DNA: TGCACCGGTCTTCTCACAGATACGCAGTATTTT; CDR3: CTGLLTDTQYF
J: TRBJ1-2; V: TRBV7-3; size: -; length: 12; D: -; DNA: TGTGCCAGCAGCCCGGACGGCTATGGCTACACCTTC; CDR3: CASSPDGYGYTF
J: TRBJ2-2; V: TRBV6-4; size: medium-sized; length: 16; D: -; DNA: TGTGCCAGCAGTGACTCGCTAGCGAGGAACACCGGGGAGCTGTTTTTT; CDR3: CASSDSLARNTGELFF
J: TRBJ2-3; V: TRBV11-3; size: -; length: 15; D: TRBD2; DNA: TGTGCCAGCAGGGACGGGAGGGCCAACACAGATACGCAGTATTTT; CDR3: CASRDGRANTDTQYF
J: TRBJ1-1; V: TRBV20-1; size: few; length: 15; D: -; DNA: TGCAGTGCTGGCCAGCCAGGGGCCCGAGTTACTGAAGCTTTCTTT; CDR3: CSAGQPGARVTEAFF
J: TRBJ1-3; V: TRBV6-6; size: large; length: 12; D: -; DNA: TGTGCCAGCCTTGGCATTGGAAACACCATATATTTT; CDR3: CASLGIGNTIYF
J: TRBJ1-1; V: TRBV6-6; size: few; length: 19; D: TRBD1; DNA: TGTGCCAGCAGTTCCCCCCCCCGGGACAGACCTTACCTCAACACTGAAGCTTTCTTT; CDR3: CASSSPPRDRPYLNTEAFF
J: TRBJ1-2; V: TRBV19; size: large; length: 15; D: TRBD1; DNA: TGTGCCAGTAGTAGGGGACAGGGCGTTAGCTATGGCTACACCTTC; CDR3: CASSRGQGVSYGYTF
J: TRBJ1-3; V: TRBV28; size: once; length: 15; D: -; DNA: TGTGCCAGCAGTCCTGGAACTTCCTTAGGAAACACCATATATTTT; CDR3: CASSPGTSLGNTIYF
J: TRBJ2-5; V: TRBV7-9; size: -; length: 16; D: -; DNA: TGTGCCAGCAGCCCCCCTAGGGGCGGGTACCAAGAGACCCAGTACTTC; CDR3: CASSPPRGGYQETQYF
J: TRBJ2-3; V: TRBV30; size: medium-sized; length: 12; D: TRBD1; DNA: TGTGCCTGGACTACAGGGGTGGATACGCAGTATTTT; CDR3: CAWTTGVDTQYF
J: TRBJ1-4; V: TRBV6-1; size: medium-sized; length: 16; D: -; DNA: TGTGCCAGCAGTGGCCGGGGTACAGCCACTAATGAAAAACTGTTTTTT; CDR3: CASSGRGTATNEKLFF
J: TRBJ2-3; V: TRBV20-1; size: once; length: 12; D: TRBD2; DNA: TGCAGTGCTAGTGGGCTGACTAGCGGGGGGTATTTT; CDR3: CSASGLTSGGYF
J: TRBJ2-3; V: TRBV29-1; size: large; length: 14; D: -; DNA: TGCAGCGTTGATCATCCACAGGGCACAGATACGCAGTATTTT; CDR3: CSVDHPQGTDTQYF